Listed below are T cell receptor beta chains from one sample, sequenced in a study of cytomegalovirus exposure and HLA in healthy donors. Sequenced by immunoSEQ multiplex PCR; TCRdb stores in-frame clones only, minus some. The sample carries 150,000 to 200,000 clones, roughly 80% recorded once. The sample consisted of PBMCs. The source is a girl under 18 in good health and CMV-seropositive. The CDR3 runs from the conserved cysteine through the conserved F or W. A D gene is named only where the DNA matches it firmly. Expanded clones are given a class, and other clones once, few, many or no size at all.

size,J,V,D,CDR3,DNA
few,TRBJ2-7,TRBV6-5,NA,CASSDTELYEQYF,TGTGCCAGCAGCGACACAGAACTCTACGAGCAGTACTTC
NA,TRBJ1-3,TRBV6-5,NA,CATLPVNSHTIYF,TGTGCCACCTTACCCGTGAACAGCCACACCATATATTTT
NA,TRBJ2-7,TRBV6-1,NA,CATGENGPYEQYF,TGTGCCACCGGGGAAAATGGCCCCTACGAGCAGTACTTC
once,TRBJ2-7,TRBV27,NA,CASSFSPDSYEQYF,TGTGCCAGCAGTTTCTCTCCCGACAGCTACGAGCAGTACTTC
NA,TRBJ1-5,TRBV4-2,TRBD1,CASSPQGAGQPQHF,TGTGCCAGCAGCCCTCAGGGGGCTGGACAGCCCCAGCATTTT
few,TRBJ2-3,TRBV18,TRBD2,CASSQASGRFLSTDTQYF,TGTGCCAGCTCGCAAGCTAGCGGGAGGTTCCTTAGCACAGATACGCAGTATTTT
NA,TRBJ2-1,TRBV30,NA,CAWREGLYNEQFF,TGTGCCTGGAGGGAGGGGCTCTACAATGAGCAGTTCTTC
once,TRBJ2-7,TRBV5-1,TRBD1,CASSLGDRGGNEQYF,TGCGCCAGCAGCTTGGGGGACAGGGGAGGGAACGAGCAGTACTTC
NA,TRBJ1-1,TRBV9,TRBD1,CASSVGRTRFGTGKLLNTEAFF,TGTGCCAGCAGCGTAGGTAGAACGCGTTTTGGGACAGGTAAGTTACTGAACACTGAAGCTTTCTTT
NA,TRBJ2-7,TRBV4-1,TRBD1,CASSQDWDSYPYEQYF,TGCGCCAGCAGCCAAGATTGGGACAGTTATCCCTACGAGCAGTACTTC
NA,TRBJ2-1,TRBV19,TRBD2,CASSIEWTSTNEQFF,TGTGCCAGTAGTATAGAATGGACTAGTACCAATGAGCAGTTCTTC
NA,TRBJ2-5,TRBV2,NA,CASSDQRFLETQYF,TGTGCCAGCAGTGATCAGAGGTTTTTGGAGACCCAGTACTTC
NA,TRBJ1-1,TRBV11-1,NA,CASSRGQPNTEAFF,TGTGCCAGCAGCCGAGGACAGCCGAACACTGAAGCTTTCTTT
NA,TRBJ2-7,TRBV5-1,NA,CASSLGLRAGEQYF,TGCGCCAGCAGCTTAGGGTTACGGGCGGGAGAGCAGTACTTC
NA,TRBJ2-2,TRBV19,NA,CASSLTGELFF,TGTGCCAGTAGCCTTACCGGGGAGCTGTTTTTT
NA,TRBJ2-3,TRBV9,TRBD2,CASSPQRERQDTQYF,TGTGCCAGCAGCCCACAGCGGGAGAGGCAAGATACGCAGTATTTT
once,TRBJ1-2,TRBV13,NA,CASSYANRVGYGYTF,TGTGCCAGCAGCTACGCAAACAGGGTTGGCTATGGCTACACCTTC
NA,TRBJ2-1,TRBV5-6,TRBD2,CASSLYEREFLGGNEQFF,TGTGCCAGCAGCTTGTATGAGCGGGAGTTTCTGGGGGGGAATGAGCAGTTCTTC
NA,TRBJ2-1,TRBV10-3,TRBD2,CAISETQLLAGEGSYNEQFF,TGTGCCATCAGTGAGACTCAGCTACTAGCGGGAGAAGGTTCCTACAATGAGCAGTTCTTC
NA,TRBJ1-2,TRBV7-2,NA,CASSYTPGPYGYTF,TGTGCCAGCAGCTATACGCCAGGCCCCTATGGCTACACCTTC
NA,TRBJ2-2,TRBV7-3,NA,CASPAKPNTGELFF,TGTGCCAGCCCAGCGAAACCGAACACCGGGGAGCTGTTTTTT
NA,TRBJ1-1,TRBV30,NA,CAWKQNTEAFF,TGTGCCTGGAAACAGAACACTGAAGCTTTCTTT
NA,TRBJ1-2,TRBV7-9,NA,CASILTGTGYGYTF,TGTGCCAGCATCTTAACCGGGACTGGCTATGGCTACACCTTC
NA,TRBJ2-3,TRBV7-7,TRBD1,CASSLRDSGTDTQYF,TGTGCTAGCAGCTTACGGGACAGTGGCACAGATACGCAGTATTTT
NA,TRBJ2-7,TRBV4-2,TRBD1,CASSQRPPGQGSYEQYF,TGTGCCAGCAGCCAAAGGCCTCCGGGACAGGGGTCCTACGAGCAGTACTTC
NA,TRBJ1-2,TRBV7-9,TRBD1,CASSISGTGVNYGYTF,TGTGCCAGCAGCATTTCCGGGACAGGGGTTAACTATGGCTACACCTTC
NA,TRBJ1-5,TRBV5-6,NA,CASSYRNQPQHF,TGTGCCAGCAGCTACAGAAATCAGCCCCAGCATTTT
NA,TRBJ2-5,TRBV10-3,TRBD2,CAISESLAGGETQYF,TGTGCCATCAGTGAGTCGCTGGCGGGAGGTGAGACCCAGTACTTC
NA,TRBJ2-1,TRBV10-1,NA,CASGEEGGANNEQFF,TGCGCCAGCGGAGAAGAGGGGGGGGCTAACAATGAGCAGTTCTTC
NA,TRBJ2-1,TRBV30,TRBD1,CAWSAAGGYNEQFF,TGTGCCTGGAGTGCGGCAGGGGGCTACAATGAGCAGTTCTTC
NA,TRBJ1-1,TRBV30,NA,CAWRADGMNTEAFF,TGTGCCTGGAGGGCCGACGGGATGAACACTGAAGCTTTCTTT
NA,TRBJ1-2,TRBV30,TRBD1,CAWRATGVEGYTF,TGTGCCTGGAGGGCCACAGGGGTCGAGGGCTACACCTTC
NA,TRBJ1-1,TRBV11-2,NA,CASSRSPGTLNTEAFF,TGTGCCAGCAGCAGGAGTCCCGGGACATTGAACACTGAAGCTTTCTTT
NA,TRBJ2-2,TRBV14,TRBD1,CASSHWGQGNGELFF,TGTGCCAGCAGCCATTGGGGACAGGGTAACGGGGAGCTGTTTTTT
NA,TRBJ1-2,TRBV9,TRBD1,CASRQGRGGYTF,TGTGCCAGCAGACAGGGGCGGGGTGGCTACACCTTC
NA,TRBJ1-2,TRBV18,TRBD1,CASSPKTGADGYTF,TGTGCCAGCTCACCTAAAACAGGGGCAGATGGCTACACCTTC
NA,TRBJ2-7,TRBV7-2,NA,CASSLRRQVSYEQYF,TGTGCCAGCAGCTTACGTCGACAGGTTTCCTACGAGCAGTACTTC
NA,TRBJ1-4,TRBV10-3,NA,CAISESTGVTNEKLFF,TGTGCCATCAGTGAGTCAACGGGGGTGACTAATGAAAAACTGTTTTTT
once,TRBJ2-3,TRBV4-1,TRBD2,CASSPQTTSGSTDTQYF,TGCGCCAGCAGCCCCCAGACGACTAGCGGGAGCACAGATACGCAGTATTTT
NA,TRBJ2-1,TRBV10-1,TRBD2,CASSPGLAGVGEQFF,TGCGCCAGCAGCCCCGGACTAGCGGGAGTAGGTGAGCAGTTCTTC
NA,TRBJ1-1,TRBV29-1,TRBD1,CSVGGQGAPTEAFF,TGCAGCGTCGGGGGACAGGGGGCGCCCACTGAAGCTTTCTTT
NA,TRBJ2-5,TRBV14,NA,CASSQDMEIETQYF,TGTGCCAGCAGCCAAGATATGGAGATAGAGACCCAGTACTTC
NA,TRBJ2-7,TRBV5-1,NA,CASSKGGLSLGSYEQYF,TGCGCCAGCAGTAAAGGGGGACTAAGTTTGGGGTCCTACGAGCAGTACTTC
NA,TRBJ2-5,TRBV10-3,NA,CAISDLAGKGRETQYF,TGTGCCATCAGTGACCTGGCGGGAAAGGGGCGGGAGACCCAGTACTTC
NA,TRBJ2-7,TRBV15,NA,CATSPRGATYEQYF,TGTGCCACCAGCCCTCGGGGGGCCACCTACGAGCAGTACTTC
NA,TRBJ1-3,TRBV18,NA,CASSPPYTARSGNTIYF,TGTGCCAGCTCACCACCGTATACAGCCCGCTCTGGAAACACCATATATTTT
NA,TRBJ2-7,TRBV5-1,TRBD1,CASSTGQDNYEQYF,TGCGCCAGCAGCACTGGACAGGACAACTACGAGCAGTACTTC
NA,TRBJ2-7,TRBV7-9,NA,CASSLVIGFGRYEQYF,TGTGCCAGCAGCTTAGTAATCGGGTTTGGCCGCTACGAGCAGTACTTC
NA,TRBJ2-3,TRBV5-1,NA,CASSLAVRSTDTQYF,TGCGCCAGCAGCTTGGCGGTGCGGAGCACAGATACGCAGTATTTT
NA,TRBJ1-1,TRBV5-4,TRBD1,CASSKLPGQGGTEAFF,TGTGCCAGCAGCAAGCTTCCGGGACAGGGAGGGACTGAAGCTTTCTTT
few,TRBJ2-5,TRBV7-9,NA,CASSLSLNQETQYF,TGTGCCAGCAGCTTAAGCCTCAACCAAGAGACCCAGTACTTC